This T cell receptor beta chain was recorded in a study of T-cell memory formation after mild COVID-19. This clonotype was observed a handful of times. Trimming cost V 9 bases and J 0 bases; bases outside gene matches: 16. The CDR3 sequence is 18 residues long. Germline V gene data show CDR1 as SGHTA and CDR2 as FQGNSA. TCRdb itself ran the 5' RACE reads through MiXCR, one entry per CDR3 protein. The sample records about 350,000 distinct CDR3 sequences, about an eighth being singletons. The sample comprised PBMCs or a T cell subset sorted from them (not recorded which). The TCR comes from a man between 18 and 29 years old who had mild COVID-19 (a few samples of this study predate the infection). Cell type and time point are not known. V and J are TRBV7-2 and TRBJ2-1, with 8 nucleotides matching TRBD2. CDR3 in amino acids: CASSKRGTLSSSYNEQFF. The CDR3 DNA is TGTGCCAGTAGCAAGCGGGGGACCCTTTCTAGCTCCTACAATGAGCAGTTCTTC.